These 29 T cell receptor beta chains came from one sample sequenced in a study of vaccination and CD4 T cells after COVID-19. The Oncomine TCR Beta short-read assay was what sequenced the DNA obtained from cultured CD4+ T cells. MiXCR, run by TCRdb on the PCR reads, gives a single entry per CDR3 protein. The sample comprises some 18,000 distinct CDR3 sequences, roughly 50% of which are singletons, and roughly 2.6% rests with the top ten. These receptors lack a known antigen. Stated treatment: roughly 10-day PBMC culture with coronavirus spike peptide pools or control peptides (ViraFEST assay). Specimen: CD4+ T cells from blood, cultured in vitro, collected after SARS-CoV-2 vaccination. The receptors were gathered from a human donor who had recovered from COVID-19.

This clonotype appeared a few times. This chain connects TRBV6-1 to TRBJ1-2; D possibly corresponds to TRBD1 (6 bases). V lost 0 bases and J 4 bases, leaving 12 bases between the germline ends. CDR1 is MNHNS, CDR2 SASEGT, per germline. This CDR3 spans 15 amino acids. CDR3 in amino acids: CASSEAGAVGYGYTF. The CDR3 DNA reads TGTGCCAGCAGTGAAGCGGGGGCGGTGGGCTATGGCTACACCTTC.

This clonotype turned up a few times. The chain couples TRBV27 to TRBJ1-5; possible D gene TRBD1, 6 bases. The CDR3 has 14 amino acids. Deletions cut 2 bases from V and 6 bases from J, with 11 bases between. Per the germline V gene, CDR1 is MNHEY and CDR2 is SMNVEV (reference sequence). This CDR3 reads CASSLVQGLQPQHF. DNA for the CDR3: TGTGCCAGCAGTTTAGTACAGGGTCTTCAGCCCCAGCATTTT.

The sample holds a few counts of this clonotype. The DNA of the CDR3 is TGTGCCAGTAGTATGGGCCGTAGCGGGAGGGTCTATGAGCAGTTCTTC. Residues: CASSMGRSGRVYEQFF. This chain joins TRBV19 and TRBJ2-1; 11 positions match TRBD2. With V trimmed by 3 bases and J by 8 bases, 9 bases remained unmatched. Germline V gene lookup returns CDR1 LNHDA and CDR2 SQIVND (reference sequence). The CDR3 runs 16 residues.

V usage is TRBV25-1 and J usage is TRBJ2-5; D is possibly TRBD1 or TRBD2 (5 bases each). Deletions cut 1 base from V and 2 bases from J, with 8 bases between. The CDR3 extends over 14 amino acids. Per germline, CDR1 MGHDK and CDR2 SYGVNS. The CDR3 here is CASSESGAQETQYF. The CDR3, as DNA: TGTGCCAGCAGTGAATCCGGGGCACAAGAGACCCAGTACTTC. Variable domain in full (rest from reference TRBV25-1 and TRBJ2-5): EADIYQTPRYLVIGTGKKITLECSQTMGHDKMYWYQQDPGMELHLIHYSYGVNSTEKGDLSSESTVSRIRTEHFPLTLESARPSHTSQYLCASSESGAQETQYFGPGTRLLVL.

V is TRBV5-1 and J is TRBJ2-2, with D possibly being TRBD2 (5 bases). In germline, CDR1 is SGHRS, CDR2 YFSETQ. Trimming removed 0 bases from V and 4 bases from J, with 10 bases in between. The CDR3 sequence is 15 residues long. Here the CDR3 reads CASSLGHRGTGELFF. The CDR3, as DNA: TGCGCCAGCAGCTTGGGACACCGGGGCACCGGGGAGCTGTTTTTT.

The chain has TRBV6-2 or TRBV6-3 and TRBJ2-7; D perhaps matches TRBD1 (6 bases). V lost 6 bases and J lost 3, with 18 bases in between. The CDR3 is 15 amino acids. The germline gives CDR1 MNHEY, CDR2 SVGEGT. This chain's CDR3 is CASSQDWGLDYEQYF. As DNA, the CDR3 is TGTGCCAGCAGCCAGGATTGGGGGCTAGACTACGAGCAGTACTTC.

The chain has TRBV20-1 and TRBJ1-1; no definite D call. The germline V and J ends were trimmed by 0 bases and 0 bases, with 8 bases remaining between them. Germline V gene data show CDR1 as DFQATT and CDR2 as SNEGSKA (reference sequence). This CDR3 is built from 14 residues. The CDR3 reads CSARDGRMNTEAFF. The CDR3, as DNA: TGCAGTGCTAGAGATGGACGGATGAACACTGAAGCTTTCTTT.

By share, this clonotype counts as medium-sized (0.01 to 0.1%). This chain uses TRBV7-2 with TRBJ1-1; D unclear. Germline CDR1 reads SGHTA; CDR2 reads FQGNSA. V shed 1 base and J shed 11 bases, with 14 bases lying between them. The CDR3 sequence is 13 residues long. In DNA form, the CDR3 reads TGTGCCAGCAGCTTAGTAAGTCGTGGGGAGGCTTTCTTT. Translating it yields CASSLVSRGEAFF.

CDR3 sequence reads: CASIEEIAAGEAFF. For the CDR3, the DNA is TGTGCCAGCATCGAGGAAATCGCGGCAGGGGAAGCTTTCTTT. The chain joins TRBV2 to TRBJ1-1; a possible D gene is TRBD1 (5 bases). Trimming removed 7 bases at V and 8 bases at J, with 20 bases between. The CDR3 has 14 residues. CDR1 SNHLY and CDR2 FYNNEI come from the germline V gene.

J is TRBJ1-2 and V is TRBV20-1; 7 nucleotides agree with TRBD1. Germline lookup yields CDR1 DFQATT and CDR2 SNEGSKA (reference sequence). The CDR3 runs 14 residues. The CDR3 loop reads CRPHGDRSNYGYTF. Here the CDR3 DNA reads TGCAGACCTCACGGGGACAGATCTAACTATGGCTACACCTTC.

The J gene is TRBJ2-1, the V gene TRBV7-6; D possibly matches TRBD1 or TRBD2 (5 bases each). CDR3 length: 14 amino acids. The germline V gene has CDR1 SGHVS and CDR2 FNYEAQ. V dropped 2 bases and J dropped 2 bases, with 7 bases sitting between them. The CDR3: CASSLMGAYNEQFF. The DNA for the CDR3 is TGTGCCAGCAGCTTAATGGGGGCCTACAATGAGCAGTTCTTC.

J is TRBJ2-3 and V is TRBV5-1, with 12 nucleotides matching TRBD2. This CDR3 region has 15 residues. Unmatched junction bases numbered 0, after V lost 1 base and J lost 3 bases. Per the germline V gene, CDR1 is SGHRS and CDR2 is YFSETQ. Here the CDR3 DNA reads TGCGCCAGCAGCTTGCTAGCGGGAGGGACAGATACGCAGTATTTT. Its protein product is CASSLLAGGTDTQYF.

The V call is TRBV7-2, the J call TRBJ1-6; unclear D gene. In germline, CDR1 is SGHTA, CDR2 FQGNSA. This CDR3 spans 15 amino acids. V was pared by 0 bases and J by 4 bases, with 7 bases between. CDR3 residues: CASSLAPSYNSPLHF. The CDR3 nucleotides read TGTGCCAGCAGCTTAGCTCCAAGTTATAATTCACCCCTCCACTTT.

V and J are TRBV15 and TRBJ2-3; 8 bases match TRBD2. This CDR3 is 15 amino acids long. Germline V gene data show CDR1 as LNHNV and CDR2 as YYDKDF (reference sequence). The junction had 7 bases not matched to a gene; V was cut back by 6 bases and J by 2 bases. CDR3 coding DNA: TGTGCCACCAGAGGAGCGGGGGCCTACACAGATACGCAGTATTTT. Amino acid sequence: CATRGAGAYTDTQYF.

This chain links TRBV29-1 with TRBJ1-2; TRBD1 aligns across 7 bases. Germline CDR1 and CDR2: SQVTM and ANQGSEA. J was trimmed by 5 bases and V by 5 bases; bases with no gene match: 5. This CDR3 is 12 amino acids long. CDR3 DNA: TGCAGCGTTTGGACAGGAGAGTATGGCTACACCTTC. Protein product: CSVWTGEYGYTF.

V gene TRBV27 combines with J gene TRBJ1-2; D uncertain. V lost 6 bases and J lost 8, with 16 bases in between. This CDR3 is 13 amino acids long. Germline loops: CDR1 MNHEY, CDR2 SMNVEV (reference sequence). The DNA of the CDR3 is TGTGCCAGCAGACCCGCGGCCGGCGGAGGCTACACCTTC. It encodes CASRPAAGGGYTF.

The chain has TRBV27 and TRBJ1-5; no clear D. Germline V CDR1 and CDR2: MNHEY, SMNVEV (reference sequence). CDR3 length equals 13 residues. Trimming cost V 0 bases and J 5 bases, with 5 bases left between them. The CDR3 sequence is CASSLSRDQPQHF. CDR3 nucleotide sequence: TGTGCCAGCAGTTTATCTCGGGATCAGCCCCAGCATTTT.

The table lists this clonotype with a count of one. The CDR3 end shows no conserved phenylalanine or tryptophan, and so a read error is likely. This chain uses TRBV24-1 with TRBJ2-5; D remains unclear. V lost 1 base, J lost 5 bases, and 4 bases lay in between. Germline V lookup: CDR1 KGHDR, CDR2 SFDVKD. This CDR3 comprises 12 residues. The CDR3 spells CATSDFRETQYL. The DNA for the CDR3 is TGTGCCACCAGTGATTTTAGGGAGACCCAGTACTTA.

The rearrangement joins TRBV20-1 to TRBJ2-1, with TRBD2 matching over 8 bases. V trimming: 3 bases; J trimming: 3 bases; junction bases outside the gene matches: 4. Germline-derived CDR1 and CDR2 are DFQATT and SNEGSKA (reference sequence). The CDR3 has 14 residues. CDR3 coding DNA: TGCAGTGCTAGTAGGCGGGAGGACTACAATGAGCAGTTCTTC. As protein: CSASRREDYNEQFF.

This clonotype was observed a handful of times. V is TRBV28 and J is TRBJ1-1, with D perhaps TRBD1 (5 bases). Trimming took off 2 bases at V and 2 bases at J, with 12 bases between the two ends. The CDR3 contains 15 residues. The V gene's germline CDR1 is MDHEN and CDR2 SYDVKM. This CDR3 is CASSLGAVGNTEAFF. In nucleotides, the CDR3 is TGTGCCAGCAGTTTAGGGGCGGTAGGCAACACTGAAGCTTTCTTT.

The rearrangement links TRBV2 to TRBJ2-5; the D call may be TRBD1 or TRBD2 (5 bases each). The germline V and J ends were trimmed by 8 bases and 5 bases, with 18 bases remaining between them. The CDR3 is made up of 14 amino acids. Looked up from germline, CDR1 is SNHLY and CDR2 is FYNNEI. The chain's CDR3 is CASGRDQGMETQYF. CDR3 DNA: TGTGCCAGCGGCCGGGACCAGGGAATGGAGACCCAGTACTTC.

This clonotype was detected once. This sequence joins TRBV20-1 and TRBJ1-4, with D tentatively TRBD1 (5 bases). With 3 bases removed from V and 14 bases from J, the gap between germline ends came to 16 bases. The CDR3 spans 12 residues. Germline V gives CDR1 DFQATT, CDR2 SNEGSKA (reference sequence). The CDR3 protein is CSASFSGAGLFF. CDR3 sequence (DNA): TGCAGTGCTAGTTTCTCCGGGGCAGGGCTGTTTTTT.

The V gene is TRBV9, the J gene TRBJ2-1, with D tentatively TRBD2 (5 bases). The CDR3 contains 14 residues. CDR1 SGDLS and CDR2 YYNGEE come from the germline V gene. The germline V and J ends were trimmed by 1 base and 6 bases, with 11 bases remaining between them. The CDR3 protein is CASSVRFEGNEQFF. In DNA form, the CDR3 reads TGTGCCAGCAGCGTACGCTTCGAGGGCAATGAGCAGTTCTTC.

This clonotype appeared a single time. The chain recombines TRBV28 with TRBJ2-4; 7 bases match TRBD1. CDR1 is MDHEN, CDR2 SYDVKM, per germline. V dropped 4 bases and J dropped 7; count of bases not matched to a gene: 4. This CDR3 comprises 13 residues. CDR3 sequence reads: CASSYGRGNIQYF. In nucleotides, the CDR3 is TGTGCCAGCAGTTACGGCAGGGGGAACATTCAGTACTTC. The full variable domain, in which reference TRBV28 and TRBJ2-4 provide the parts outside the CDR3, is DVKVTQSSRYLVKRTGEKVFLECVQDMDHENMFWYRQDPGLGLRLIYFSYDVKMKEKGDIPEGYSVSREKKERFSLILESASTNQTSMYLCASSYGRGNIQYFGAGTRLSVL.

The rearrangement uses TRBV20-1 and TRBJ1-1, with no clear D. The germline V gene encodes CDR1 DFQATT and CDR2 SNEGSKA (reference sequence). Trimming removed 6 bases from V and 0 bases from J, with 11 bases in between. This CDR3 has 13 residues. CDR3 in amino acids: CSAREPLNTEAFF. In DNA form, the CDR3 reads TGCAGTGCCCGGGAGCCTCTGAACACTGAAGCTTTCTTT.

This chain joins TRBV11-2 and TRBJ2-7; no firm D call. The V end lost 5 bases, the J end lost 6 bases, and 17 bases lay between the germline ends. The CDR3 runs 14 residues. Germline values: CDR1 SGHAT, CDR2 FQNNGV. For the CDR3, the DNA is TGTGCCAGCAGCCTCCCAGCTAGTCGGGCCGAGCAGTACTTC. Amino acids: CASSLPASRAEQYF.

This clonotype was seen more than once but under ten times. CDR3 region: CASSQPGTSRNSPLHF. As DNA, the CDR3 is TGCGCCAGCAGTCAACCCGGGACTTCTCGTAATTCACCCCTCCACTTT. The rearrangement uses TRBV10-2 and TRBJ1-6; TRBD1 might be the D (5 bases). Trimming stripped 5 bases from V and 6 bases from J, with 17 bases between. Germline V gene sequence: CDR1 WSHSY, CDR2 SAAADI. The length of the CDR3 is 16 residues.

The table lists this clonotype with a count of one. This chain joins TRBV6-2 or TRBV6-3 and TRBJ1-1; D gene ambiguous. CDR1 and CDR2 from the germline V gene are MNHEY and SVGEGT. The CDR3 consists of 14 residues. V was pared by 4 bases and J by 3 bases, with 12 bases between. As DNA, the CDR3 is TGTGCCAGCAGTTTCCACGGGGTGGACACTGAAGCTTTCTTT. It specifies CASSFHGVDTEAFF.

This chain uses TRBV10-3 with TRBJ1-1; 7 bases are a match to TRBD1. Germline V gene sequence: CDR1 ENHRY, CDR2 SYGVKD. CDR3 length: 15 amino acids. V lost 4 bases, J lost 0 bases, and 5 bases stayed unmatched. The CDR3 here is CAISARQGLNTEAFF. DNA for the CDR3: TGTGCCATCAGTGCCAGACAGGGCTTGAACACTGAAGCTTTCTTT.